This T cell receptor (beta chain) derives from a study of CD8+CD57+ T cells in acquired aplastic anemia. Study results and caveats: For CD8+ Simpson's diversity, patients and controls showed no significant difference.

CDR3 length: 14 residues. CDR1 is SGHTA, CDR2 FQGNSA, per germline. Remarks on this clonotype: Its antigen is unknown. Its ends do not fully match the called genes, so a read error is possible.

Using genomic DNA as the template, TCR beta VDJ and CDR3 profiling was carried out. TCRdb analysed the reads with MiXCR anew, one entry per CDR3 protein. The table lists roughly 250,000 distinct CDR3 sequences, roughly 82% of them singletons, with around 40% in the top ten. Patients chosen for sequencing had shown CD8+CD57+ cell expansion by flow cytometry. Every patient presented with severe acquired aplastic anemia. Patient blood was sampled before any therapy had been received. The receptor was derived from a human donor with aplastic anemia. Material: sorted CD4+, CD8+, or CD8+CD57+ T cells (not recorded which) from PBMCs. This sequence joins TRBV7-2 and TRBJ2-3, with D possibly TRBD1 on 6 matching bases. The CDR3, as DNA: TGTGCCAGTAGCCCACTTAATCCGCGCGTTGGACAGACGTTT. Translating gives CASSPLNPRVGQTF.